This TCR beta chain appears in the sequencing data of a study of T-cell reconstitution after alpha-beta-depleted transplantation in children (dated by TCRdb to about 2016). Looking at the study overall: Using TCR repertoire profiling, the study quantitatively followed how T-cell immune reconstitution unfolded in children after TCRalphabeta/CD19-depleted allogeneic hematopoietic cell transplantation.

The full study reports these points: About two months after transplant, the apparently early recovery of alphabetaT-cell counts reportedly depended on just several hundred clones that had expanded rapidly and came from non-depleted graft cells. In some patients, the high TCRbeta diversity seen at day 60 was put down to recipient T cells and intrathymic progenitors that had survived conditioning. The frequencies of hyperexpanded clones fell over the following months, and after one year, T-cell counts and TCRbeta diversity were mostly attributed to newly produced T cells.

What the treatment or condition label conveys for this sample: allogeneic hematopoietic cell transplantation with graft depleted of TCRalphabeta T cells and CD19 B cells. TCRalphabeta/CD19-depleted allogeneic hematopoietic cell grafts were given to the transplant recipients, all of whom were children. This clonotype was seen repeatedly, ten times or more. Its antigen is still unknown. No base qualities exist here, and no much larger clone lies one base off it. Libraries came from PCR. The instrument was an Illumina HiSeq 2500. To normalize quantification of the TCRbeta repertoire, the TCR libraries were built with molecular barcoding that relied on unique molecular identifiers. Clones were called with MiXCR by TCRdb after fastp trimmed the public reads at Q25, and only in-frame beta chains were retained. CDR3 protein sequences are deduplicated, and each keeps its most common genes and DNA. In all, the sample holds fewer than 550,000 distinct CDR3 sequences, and roughly 10% of those were seen once. About 14% of the sample belongs to the ten largest clones.

From the cysteine up to the phenylalanine, the CDR3 has a length of 13 residues. The retained sequence is limited to the CDR3, 39 bases, with the frame set at the first base. The germline V gene sets CDR1 to SQVTM and CDR2 to ANQGSEA. Ends trimmed: V by 6 bases, J by 8 bases; bases unmatched to a gene: 6. This TCR derives from a female patient between 2 and 10 years old who had a stem cell transplant for aplastic anemia, so the T cells may come from the graft donor. Material: PBMCs, mostly from graft donor cells, obtained 180 days after TCRalphabeta/CD19-depleted stem cell transplant. The receptor chain draws on TRBV29-1 and TRBJ1-3, with TRBD1 identical over 11 junction bases. The CDR3 protein: CSVGTGGSHTIYF. The nucleotide sequence reads as follows: TGCAGCGTCGGGACAGGGGGTAGTCACACCATATATTTT.